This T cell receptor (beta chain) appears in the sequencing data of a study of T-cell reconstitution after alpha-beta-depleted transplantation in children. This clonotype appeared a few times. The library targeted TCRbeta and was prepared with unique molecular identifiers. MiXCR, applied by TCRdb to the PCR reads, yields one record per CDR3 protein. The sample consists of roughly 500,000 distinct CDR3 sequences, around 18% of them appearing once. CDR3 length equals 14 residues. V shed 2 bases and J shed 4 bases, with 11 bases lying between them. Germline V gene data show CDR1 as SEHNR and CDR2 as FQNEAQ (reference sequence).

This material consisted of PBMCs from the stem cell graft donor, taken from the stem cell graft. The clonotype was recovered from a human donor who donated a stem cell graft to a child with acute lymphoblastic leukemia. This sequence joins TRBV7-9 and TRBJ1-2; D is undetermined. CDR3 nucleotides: TGTGCCAGCAGCTTAATTTCCACTTTCTATGGCTACACCTTC. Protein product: CASSLISTFYGYTF.